These 11 T cell receptor beta chains share one sample of origin, sequenced in a study of cytomegalovirus exposure and HLA in healthy donors. PCR involved 60 Vbeta and 13 Jbeta primers. The data were produced by immunoSEQ multiplex PCR, yet TCRdb's version contains in-frame clones alone and is incomplete. There are roughly 200,000 clones in the sample; about three quarters occur only once, and 4.5% to 6% lies in the top ten. Sequencing was carried out using PBMCs. The source of these receptors is a man in his forties or fifties in good health and CMV-seronegative.

This chain joins TRBV4-1 and TRBJ2-2, with D maybe TRBD1 (6 bases). Deletions cut 3 bases from V and 7 bases from J, with 12 bases between. The CDR3 is 14 amino acids. CDR1 and CDR2 from the germline V gene are MGHRA and YSYEKL. Here the CDR3 reads CASSHEQGSGELFF. The CDR3, as DNA: TGCGCCAGCAGCCATGAACAGGGTAGCGGGGAGCTGTTTTTT.

This clone is a singleton in its sample. The V call is TRBV7-2, the J call TRBJ2-1; D not resolved. The CDR3 sequence is 12 residues long. The V gene's germline CDR1 is SGHTA and CDR2 FQGNSA. The germline V and J ends were trimmed by 2 bases and 9 bases, with 8 bases remaining between them. This CDR3 is CASSLYQAEQFF. The CDR3 region has the DNA TGTGCCAGCAGCTTATATCAGGCTGAGCAGTTCTTC.

The chain employs TRBV25-1 and TRBJ2-5, with a possible D match to TRBD2 (5 bases). This CDR3 has 15 residues. Trimming removed 5 bases from V and 11 bases from J, with 24 bases in between. Germline V gene sequence: CDR1 MGHDK, CDR2 SYGVNS. The chain's CDR3 is CASSPTRADFREQYF. For the CDR3, the DNA is TGTGCCAGCAGTCCCACTAGGGCGGACTTCCGTGAGCAGTACTTC.

The CDR3 DNA follows: TGTGCCAGCAGTGGACGGAGAGTAGCAAAAAACATTCAGTACTTC. Residues: CASSGRRVAKNIQYF. The chain combines TRBV2 with TRBJ2-4; D is unresolved. The CDR3 totals 15 residues. Germline CDR1 SNHLY, CDR2 FYNNEI. Trimming left V 4 bases short and J 4 bases short, with 14 bases between.

V usage is TRBV7-3 and J usage is TRBJ2-3; 7 bases match TRBD1. Germline V CDR1 and CDR2: SGHTA, FQGTGA. This CDR3 has 12 amino acids. J was trimmed by 6 bases and V by 8 bases; bases with no gene match: 5. DNA of the CDR3: TGTGCCAGCGGACAGGAGGAGGATACGCAGTATTTT. This encodes CASGQEEDTQYF.

This chain links TRBV7-2 with TRBJ2-5, with 11 bases lining up with TRBD2. Germline trimming cut 2 bases from V and 4 bases from J; bases unmatched to any gene: 3. Germline V lookup: CDR1 SGHTA, CDR2 FQGNSA. The CDR3 has 15 residues. The CDR3 reads CASSLPTSGGETQYF. The DNA of the CDR3 is TGTGCCAGCAGCTTACCCACTAGCGGGGGAGAGACCCAGTACTTC. Variable domain in full (rest from reference TRBV7-2 and TRBJ2-5): GAGVSQSPSNKVTEKGKDVELRCDPISGHTALYWYRQSLGQGLEFLIYFQGNSAPDKSGLPSDRFSAERTGGSVSTLTIQRTQQEDSAVYLCASSLPTSGGETQYFGPGTRLLVL.

The rearrangement links TRBV7-2 to TRBJ2-3, with D perhaps matching TRBD2 (6 bases). CDR1 and CDR2 from the germline V gene are SGHTA and FQGNSA. The CDR3 totals 16 residues. V was shortened by 1 base and J by 2 bases, with 13 bases between the two germline ends. The CDR3 loop is CASSLEPAGITDTQYF. The CDR3, as DNA: TGTGCCAGCAGCTTAGAACCAGCGGGTATCACAGATACGCAGTATTTT.

The sample holds one count of this clone. This sequence joins TRBV5-1 and TRBJ2-3, with D possibly TRBD1 on 6 matching bases. V gave up 7 bases and J gave up 4 bases, with 19 bases separating them. CDR3 size: 15 residues. The germline V gene has CDR1 SGHRS and CDR2 YFSETQ. Here the CDR3 DNA reads TGCGCCAGCCAGAGTTGGACAGCCTCCCCAGATACGCAGTATTTT. Its protein product is CASQSWTASPDTQYF.

J is TRBJ2-7 and V is TRBV7-2, with 13 bases that match TRBD2. CDR1 SGHTA and CDR2 FQGNSA come from the germline V gene. The CDR3 contains 15 residues. The ends lost 5 bases at V and 1 base at J; junction bases unmatched: 2. The CDR3 sequence: CASSQGLAGSYEQYF. In nucleotides, the CDR3 is TGTGCCAGCAGCCAGGGACTAGCGGGGTCCTACGAGCAGTACTTC.

In this sample, this clone is medium-sized (0.01 to 0.1%). The chain couples TRBV4-3 to TRBJ2-1; 12 bases map to TRBD1. Looked up from germline, CDR1 is LGHNA and CDR2 is YSLEER. V dropped 5 bases and J dropped 3; count of bases not matched to a gene: 5. This CDR3 comprises 16 residues. CDR3 sequence (DNA): TGCGCCAGCAGCGACCGGGACAGGGGGCTCTACAATGAGCAGTTCTTC. Amino acid sequence: CASSDRDRGLYNEQFF.

The V call is TRBV5-1, the J call TRBJ1-2; D is ambiguous. CDR1 is SGHRS, CDR2 YFSETQ, per germline. CDR3 length equals 15 residues. Trimming removed 0 bases at V and 0 bases at J, with 9 bases between. Here the CDR3 DNA reads TGCGCCAGCAGCTTGGGCACAGCATCTAACTATGGCTACACCTTC. This codes for CASSLGTASNYGYTF.